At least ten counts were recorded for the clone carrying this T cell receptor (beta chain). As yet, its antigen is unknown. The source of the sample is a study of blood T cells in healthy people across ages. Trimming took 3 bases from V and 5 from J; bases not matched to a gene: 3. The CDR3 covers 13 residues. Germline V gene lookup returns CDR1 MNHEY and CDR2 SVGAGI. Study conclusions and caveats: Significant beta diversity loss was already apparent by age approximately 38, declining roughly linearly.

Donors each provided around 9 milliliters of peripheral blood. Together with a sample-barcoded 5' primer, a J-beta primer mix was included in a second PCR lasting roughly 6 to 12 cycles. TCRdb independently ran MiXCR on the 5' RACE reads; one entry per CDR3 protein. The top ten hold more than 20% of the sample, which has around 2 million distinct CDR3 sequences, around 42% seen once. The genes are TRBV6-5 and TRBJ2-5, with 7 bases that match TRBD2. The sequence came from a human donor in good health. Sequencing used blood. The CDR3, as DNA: TGTGCCAGCAGTTATTTGGGGGGGGAGACCCAGTACTTC. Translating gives CASSYLGGETQYF.